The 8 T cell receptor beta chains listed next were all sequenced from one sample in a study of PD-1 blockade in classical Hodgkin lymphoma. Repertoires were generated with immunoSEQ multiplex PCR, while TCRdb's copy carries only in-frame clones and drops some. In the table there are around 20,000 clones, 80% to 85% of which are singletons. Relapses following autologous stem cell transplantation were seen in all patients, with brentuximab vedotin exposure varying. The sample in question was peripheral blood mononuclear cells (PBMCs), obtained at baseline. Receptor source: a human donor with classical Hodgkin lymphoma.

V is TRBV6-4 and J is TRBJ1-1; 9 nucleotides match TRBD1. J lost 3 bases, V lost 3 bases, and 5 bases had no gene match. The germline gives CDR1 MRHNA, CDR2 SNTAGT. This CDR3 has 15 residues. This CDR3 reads CASSDPGQGDTEAFF. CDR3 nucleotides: TGTGCCAGCAGTGATCCGGGACAGGGTGACACTGAAGCTTTCTTT.

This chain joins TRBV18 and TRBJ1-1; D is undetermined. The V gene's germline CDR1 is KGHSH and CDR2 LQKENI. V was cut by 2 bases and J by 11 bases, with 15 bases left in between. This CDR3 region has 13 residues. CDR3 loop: CASSPGGPVIAFF. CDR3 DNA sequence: TGTGCCAGCTCACCAGGAGGCCCCGTAATTGCTTTCTTT.

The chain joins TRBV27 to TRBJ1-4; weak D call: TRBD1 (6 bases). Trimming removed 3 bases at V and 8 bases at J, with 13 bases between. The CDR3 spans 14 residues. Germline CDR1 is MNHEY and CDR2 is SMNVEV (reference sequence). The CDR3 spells CASSFHKGGEKLFF. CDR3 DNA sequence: TGTGCCAGCAGTTTCCATAAAGGGGGAGAAAAACTGTTTTTT.

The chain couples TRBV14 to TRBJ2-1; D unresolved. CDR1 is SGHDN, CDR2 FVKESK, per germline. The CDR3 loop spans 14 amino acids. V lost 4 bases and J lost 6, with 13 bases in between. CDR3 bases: TGTGCCAGCAGCCGGGGTTCCCGGGCCAATGAGCAGTTCTTC. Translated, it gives CASSRGSRANEQFF. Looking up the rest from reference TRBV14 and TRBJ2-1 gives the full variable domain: EAGVTQFPSHSVIEKGQTVTLRCDPISGHDNLYWYRRVMGKEIKFLLHFVKESKQDESGMPNNRFLAERTGGTYSTLKVQPAELEDSGVYFCASSRGSRANEQFFGPGTRLTVL.

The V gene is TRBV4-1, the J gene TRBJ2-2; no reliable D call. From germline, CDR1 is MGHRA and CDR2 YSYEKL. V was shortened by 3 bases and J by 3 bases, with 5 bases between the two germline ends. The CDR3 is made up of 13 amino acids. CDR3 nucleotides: TGCGCCAGCAGCCAGGTTTACACCGGGGAGCTGTTTTTT. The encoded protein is CASSQVYTGELFF.

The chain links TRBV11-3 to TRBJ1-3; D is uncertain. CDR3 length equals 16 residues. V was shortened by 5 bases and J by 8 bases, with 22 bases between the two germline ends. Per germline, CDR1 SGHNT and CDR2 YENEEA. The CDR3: CASSPSTTLLRDTIYF. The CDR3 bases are TGTGCCAGCAGCCCTTCTACGACACTACTTAGGGACACCATATATTTT.

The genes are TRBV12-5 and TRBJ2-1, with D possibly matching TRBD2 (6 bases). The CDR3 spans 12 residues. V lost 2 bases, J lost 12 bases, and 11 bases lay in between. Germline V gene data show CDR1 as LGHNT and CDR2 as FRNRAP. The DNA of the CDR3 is TGTGCTAGTGGTTTGCGACCGGGAGCGCAGTTCTTC. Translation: CASGLRPGAQFF.

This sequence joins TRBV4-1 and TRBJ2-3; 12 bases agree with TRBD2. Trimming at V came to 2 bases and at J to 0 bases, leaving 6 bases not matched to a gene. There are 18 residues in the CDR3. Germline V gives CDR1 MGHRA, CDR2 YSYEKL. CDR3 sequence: CASSQRTSGDTSTDTQYF. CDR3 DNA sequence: TGCGCCAGCAGCCAACGGACTAGCGGGGATACTAGCACAGATACGCAGTATTTT.